The 14 T cell receptor beta chains reported below all come from one sample, sequenced in a study of OX40 agonist ivuxolimab in advanced cancers. Method: immunoSEQ multiplex PCR; TCRdb's copy keeps in-frame clones and lacks some. The data show over 75,000 clones, 90% to 95% seen once. Material: CD4+ or CD8+ T cells sorted from blood, obtained in a trial of the OX40 agonist ivuxolimab. The receptors stem from an adult with an advanced solid tumor such as melanoma, head and neck, liver or kidney cancer.

The chain joins TRBV18 to TRBJ2-2, with D uncertain. Trimming left V 1 base short and J 0 bases short, with 6 bases between. This CDR3 is built from 15 residues. CDR1 KGHSH and CDR2 LQKENI come from the germline V gene. The CDR3 coding sequence is TGTGCCAGCTCACCACGGGAACCGAACACCGGGGAGCTGTTTTTT. This codes for CASSPREPNTGELFF.

The rearrangement joins TRBV19 to TRBJ2-1; the match to TRBD1 covers 8 bases. With V trimmed by 8 bases and J by 8 bases, 8 bases remained unmatched. Per the germline V gene, CDR1 is LNHDA and CDR2 is SQIVND (reference sequence). The CDR3 consists of 13 residues. In nucleotides, the CDR3 is TGTGCCAGTGCCCCTGACAGGGGCCATGAGCAGTTCTTC. It specifies CASAPDRGHEQFF. The whole variable domain, remainder taken from reference TRBV19 and TRBJ2-1, is DGGITQSPKYLFRKEGQNVTLSCEQNLNHDAMYWYRQDPGQGLRLIYYSQIVNDFQKGDIAEGYSVSREKKESFPLTVTSAQKNPTAFYLCASAPDRGHEQFFGPGTRLTVL.

This chain uses TRBV10-3 with TRBJ1-5; 8 positions match TRBD1. The germline gives CDR1 ENHRY, CDR2 SYGVKD. The length of the CDR3 is 15 residues. The junction had 7 bases not matched to a gene; V was cut back by 3 bases and J by 6 bases. The CDR3 sequence is CAISDRGQGIQPQHF. The CDR3 DNA follows: TGTGCCATCAGTGACCGAGGACAGGGTATTCAGCCCCAGCATTTT.

The chain joins TRBV5-1 to TRBJ2-5; D might be TRBD2 (5 bases). With 0 bases removed from V and 5 bases from J, the gap between germline ends came to 14 bases. From germline, CDR1 is SGHRS and CDR2 YFSETQ. This CDR3 has 15 residues. CDR3 loop: CASSLVSASGETQYF. CDR3 sequence (DNA): TGCGCCAGCAGCTTGGTTTCGGCGTCGGGGGAGACCCAGTACTTC.

The chain joins TRBV11-3 to TRBJ2-2; D call uncertain. Looked up from germline, CDR1 is SGHNT and CDR2 is YENEEA. Trimming shortened V by 2 bases and J by 0 bases, and 4 bases separated the two germline ends. CDR3 size: 14 residues. The CDR3 DNA reads as TGTGCCAGCAGCTTAATACCGAACACCGGGGAGCTGTTTTTT. Translation gives CASSLIPNTGELFF.

The chain has TRBV7-2 and TRBJ2-7, with D unresolved. The CDR3 extends over 12 amino acids. Germline V gene data show CDR1 as SGHTA and CDR2 as FQGNSA. Trimming left V 5 bases short and J 6 bases short, with 11 bases between. This CDR3 is CASSPRVGEQYF. The CDR3 DNA is TGTGCCAGCAGCCCGCGAGTAGGCGAGCAGTACTTC.

The genes are TRBV11-2 and TRBJ2-1; no clear D gene. This CDR3 is built from 15 residues. V was shortened by 1 base and J by 8 bases, with 15 bases between the two germline ends. Per the germline V gene, CDR1 is SGHAT and CDR2 is FQNNGV. The CDR3 nucleotides read TGTGCCAGCAGCTTAGCGCCAAGTGGAAAACATGAGCAGTTCTTC. This translates into CASSLAPSGKHEQFF.

The chain has TRBV4-1 and TRBJ2-2, with no clear D. This CDR3 comprises 14 residues. The ends were cut back, 4 bases at V and 4 bases at J, with 10 bases in the middle. Germline values: CDR1 MGHRA, CDR2 YSYEKL. CDR3 protein: CASSPPRSTGELFF. For the CDR3, the DNA is TGCGCCAGCAGCCCACCCAGGTCCACCGGGGAGCTGTTTTTT.

The CDR3 DNA reads TGCGCCAGCAGCTTGGGGGTGAACACTGAAGCTTTCTTT. It codes for CASSLGVNTEAFF. The chain couples TRBV5-1 to TRBJ1-1; D is unclear. CDR1 is SGHRS, CDR2 YFSETQ, per germline. The germline V and J ends were trimmed by 0 bases and 0 bases, with 3 bases remaining between them. The CDR3 is 13 amino acids. The full variable domain, in which reference TRBV5-1 and TRBJ1-1 provide the parts outside the CDR3, is KAGVTQTPRYLIKTRGQQVTLSCSPISGHRSVSWYQQTPGQGLQFLFEYFSETQRNKGNFPGRFSGRQFSNSRSEMNVSTLELGDSALYLCASSLGVNTEAFFGQGTRLTVV.

The rearrangement uses TRBV5-3 and TRBJ2-7; the match to TRBD1 covers 10 bases. TRBV5-3 is treated as an ORF (open reading frame) with a function not yet certain. The junction had 9 bases not matched to a gene; V was cut back by 3 bases and J by 0 bases. This CDR3 has 17 amino acids. The CDR3 DNA reads TGTGCCAGAAGCTCCTCGGGGACAGGGGATGACTCCTACGAGCAGTACTTC. Its protein product is CARSSSGTGDDSYEQYF.

The J gene is TRBJ2-2, the V gene TRBV7-8; the D gene is possibly TRBD2 (6 bases). The V gene lost 1 base and the J gene lost 1 base, with 13 bases spanning the gap. From germline, CDR1 is SGHVS and CDR2 FQNEAQ. The CDR3 contains 17 residues. CDR3 in amino acids: CASSLGSGTLNTGELFF. DNA of the CDR3: TGTGCCAGCAGCTTAGGGTCGGGGACTTTGAACACCGGGGAGCTGTTTTTT.

This chain links TRBV6-1 with TRBJ2-7; perhaps TRBD2 as D (6 bases). Per the germline V gene, CDR1 is MNHNS and CDR2 is SASEGT. The V gene lost 4 bases and the J gene lost 1 base, with 20 bases spanning the gap. This CDR3 comprises 17 residues. The CDR3 DNA reads as TGTGCCAGCAGTGGTAGAGGAGGGAATCTAATATCCTACGAGCAGTACTTC. Its translation: CASSGRGGNLISYEQYF.

V is TRBV7-3 and J is TRBJ2-1; 8 nucleotides agree with TRBD1. Germline values: CDR1 SGHTA, CDR2 FQGTGA. V lost 5 bases to trimming and J lost 7 bases; unmatched junction nucleotides: 4. This CDR3 has 13 amino acids. The CDR3 region has the DNA TGTGCCAGCAGCGATCGACAGGGGAATGAGCAGTTCTTC. It encodes CASSDRQGNEQFF.

A few counts support this clone. This chain joins TRBV4-1 and TRBJ2-5; 10 nucleotides match TRBD2. This CDR3 is built from 14 residues. Germline V CDR1 and CDR2: MGHRA, YSYEKL. V lost 2 bases, J lost 5 bases, and 2 bases stayed unmatched. For the CDR3, the DNA is TGCGCCAGCAGCCAACTAGCGGGAGTGGAGACCCAGTACTTC. Encoded protein: CASSQLAGVETQYF.